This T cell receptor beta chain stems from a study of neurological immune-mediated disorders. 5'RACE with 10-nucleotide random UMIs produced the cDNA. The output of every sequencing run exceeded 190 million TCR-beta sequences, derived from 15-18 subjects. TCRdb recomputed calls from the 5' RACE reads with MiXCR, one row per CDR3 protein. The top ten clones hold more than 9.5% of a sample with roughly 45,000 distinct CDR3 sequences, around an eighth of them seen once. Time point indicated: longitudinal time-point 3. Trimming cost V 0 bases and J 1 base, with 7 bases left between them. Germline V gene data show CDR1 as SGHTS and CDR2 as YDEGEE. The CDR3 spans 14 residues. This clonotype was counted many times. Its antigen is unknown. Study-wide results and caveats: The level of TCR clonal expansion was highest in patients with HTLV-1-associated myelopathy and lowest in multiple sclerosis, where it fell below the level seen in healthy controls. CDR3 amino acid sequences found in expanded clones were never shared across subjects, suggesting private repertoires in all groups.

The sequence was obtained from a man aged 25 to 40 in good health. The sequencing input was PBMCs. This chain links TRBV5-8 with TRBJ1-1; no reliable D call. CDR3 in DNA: TGTGCCAGCAGCTTGGCCTCAGGGAACACTGAAGCTTTCTTT. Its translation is CASSLASGNTEAFF.